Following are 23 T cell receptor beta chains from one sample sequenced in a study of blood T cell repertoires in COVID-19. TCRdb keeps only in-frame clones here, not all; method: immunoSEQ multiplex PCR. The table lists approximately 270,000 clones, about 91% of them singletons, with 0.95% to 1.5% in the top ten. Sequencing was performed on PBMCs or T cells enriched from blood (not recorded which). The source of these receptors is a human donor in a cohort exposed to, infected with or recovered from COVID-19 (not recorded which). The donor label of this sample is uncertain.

The CDR3 DNA is TGTGCCCGAGATCTTACCTACGAGCAGTACTTC. Encoded protein: CARDLTYEQYF. The chain combines TRBV14 with TRBJ2-7, with D uncertain. Germline V gene sequence: CDR1 SGHDN, CDR2 FVKESK. This CDR3 is 11 amino acids long. Trimming removed 11 bases from V and 2 bases from J, with 10 bases in between.

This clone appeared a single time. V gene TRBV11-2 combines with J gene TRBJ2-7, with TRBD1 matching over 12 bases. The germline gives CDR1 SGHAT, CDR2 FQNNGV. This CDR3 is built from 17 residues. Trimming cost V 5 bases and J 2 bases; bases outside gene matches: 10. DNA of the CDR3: TGTGCCAGCAGCAAGGGGGACAGGGGGCCAGAGCCCTACGAGCAGTACTTC. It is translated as CASSKGDRGPEPYEQYF. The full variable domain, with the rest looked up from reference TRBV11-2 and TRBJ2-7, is EAGVAQSPRYKIIEKRQSVAFWCNPISGHATLYWYQQILGQGPKLLIQFQNNGVVDDSQLPKDRFSAERLKGVDSTLKIQPAKLEDSAVYLCASSKGDRGPEPYEQYFGPGTRLTVT.

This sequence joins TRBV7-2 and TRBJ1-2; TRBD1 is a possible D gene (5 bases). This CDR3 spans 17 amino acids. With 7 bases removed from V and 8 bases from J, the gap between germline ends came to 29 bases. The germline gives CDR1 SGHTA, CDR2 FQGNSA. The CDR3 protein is CASIEEGVRSLNEGYTF. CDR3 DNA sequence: TGTGCCAGCATCGAAGAAGGGGTCAGGAGTCTTAATGAGGGCTACACCTTC.

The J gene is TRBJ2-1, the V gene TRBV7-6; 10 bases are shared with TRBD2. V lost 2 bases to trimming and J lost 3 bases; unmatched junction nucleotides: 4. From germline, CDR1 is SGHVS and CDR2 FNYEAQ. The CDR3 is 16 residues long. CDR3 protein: CASSLLAGAIYNEQFF. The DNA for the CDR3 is TGTGCCAGCAGCTTACTAGCGGGGGCAATCTACAATGAGCAGTTCTTC.

CDR3 sequence reads: CASSRQGTYQPQHF. For the CDR3, the DNA is TGTGCCAGCAGTCGACAGGGTACGTATCAGCCCCAGCATTTT. The V and J genes are TRBV6-2 or TRBV6-3 and TRBJ1-5; 7 bases map to TRBD1. The CDR3 runs to 14 residues. After removal of 5 bases from V and 5 bases from J, the junction contained 6 bases not matched to a gene. Germline CDR1 reads MNHEY; CDR2 reads SVGEGT.

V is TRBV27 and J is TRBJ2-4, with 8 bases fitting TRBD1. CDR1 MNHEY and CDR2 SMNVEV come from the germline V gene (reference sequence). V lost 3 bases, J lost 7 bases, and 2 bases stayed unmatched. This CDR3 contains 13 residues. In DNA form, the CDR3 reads TGTGCCAGCAGTTTTCAGGGGGCGAACATTCAGTACTTC. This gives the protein CASSFQGANIQYF.

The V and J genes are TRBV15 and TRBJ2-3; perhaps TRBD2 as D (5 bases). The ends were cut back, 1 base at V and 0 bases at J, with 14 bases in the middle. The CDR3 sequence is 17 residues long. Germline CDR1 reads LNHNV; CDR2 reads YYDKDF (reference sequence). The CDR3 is CATSRVPDGISTDTQYF. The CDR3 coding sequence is TGTGCCACCAGCAGAGTTCCAGACGGGATAAGCACAGATACGCAGTATTTT.

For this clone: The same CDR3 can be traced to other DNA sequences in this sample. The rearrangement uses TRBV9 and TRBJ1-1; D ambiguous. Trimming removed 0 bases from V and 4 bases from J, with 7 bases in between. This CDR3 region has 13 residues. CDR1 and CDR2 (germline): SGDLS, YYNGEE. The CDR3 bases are TGTGCCAGCAGCGTAGAGGGAGGCACTGAAGCTTTCTTT. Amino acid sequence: CASSVEGGTEAFF.

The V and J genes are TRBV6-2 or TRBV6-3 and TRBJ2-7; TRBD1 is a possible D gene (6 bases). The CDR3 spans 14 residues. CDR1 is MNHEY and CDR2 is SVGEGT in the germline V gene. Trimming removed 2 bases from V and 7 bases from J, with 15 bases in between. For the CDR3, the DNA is TGTGCCAGCAGTTACGGGGGCAGGGCCGGGGAGCAGTACTTC. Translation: CASSYGGRAGEQYF.

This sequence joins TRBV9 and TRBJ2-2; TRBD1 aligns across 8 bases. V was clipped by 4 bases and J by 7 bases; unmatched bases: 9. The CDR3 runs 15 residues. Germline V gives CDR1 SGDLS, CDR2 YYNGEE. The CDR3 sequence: CASSPETGVNGELFF. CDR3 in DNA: TGTGCCAGCAGCCCCGAGACAGGGGTTAACGGGGAGCTGTTTTTT.

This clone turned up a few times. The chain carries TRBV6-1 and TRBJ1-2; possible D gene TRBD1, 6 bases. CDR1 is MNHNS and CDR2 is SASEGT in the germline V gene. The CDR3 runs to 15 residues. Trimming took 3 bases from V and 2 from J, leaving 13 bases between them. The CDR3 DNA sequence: TGTGCCAGCAGTGATTTGACAGGACCCAACTATGGCTACACCTTC. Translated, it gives CASSDLTGPNYGYTF.

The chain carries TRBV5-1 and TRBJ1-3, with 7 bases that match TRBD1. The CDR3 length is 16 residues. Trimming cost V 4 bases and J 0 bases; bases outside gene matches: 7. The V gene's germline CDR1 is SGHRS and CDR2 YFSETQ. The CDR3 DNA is TGCGCCAGCAGCCCGCGGGACAGCCCCTCTGGAAACACCATATATTTT. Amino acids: CASSPRDSPSGNTIYF.

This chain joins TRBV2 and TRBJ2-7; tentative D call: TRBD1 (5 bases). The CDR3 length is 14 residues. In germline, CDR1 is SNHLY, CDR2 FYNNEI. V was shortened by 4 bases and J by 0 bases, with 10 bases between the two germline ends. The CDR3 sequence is CASSVTGRSYEQYF. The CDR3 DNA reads TGTGCCAGCAGTGTCACAGGCCGCTCCTACGAGCAGTACTTC.

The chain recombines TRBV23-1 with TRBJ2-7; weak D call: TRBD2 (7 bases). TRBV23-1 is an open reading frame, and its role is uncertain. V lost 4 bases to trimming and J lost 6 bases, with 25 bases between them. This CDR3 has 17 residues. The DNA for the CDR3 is TGCGCCAGCAGTCCTACCTCAGGGCGGGGGCGAACCTCCGAGCAGTACTTC. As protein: CASSPTSGRGRTSEQYF.

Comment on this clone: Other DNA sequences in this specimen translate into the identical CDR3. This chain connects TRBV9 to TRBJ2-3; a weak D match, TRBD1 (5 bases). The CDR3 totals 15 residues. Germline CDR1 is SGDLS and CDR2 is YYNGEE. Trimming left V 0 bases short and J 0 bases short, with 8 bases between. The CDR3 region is CASSVGAGSTDTQYF. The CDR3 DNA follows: TGTGCCAGCAGCGTAGGGGCAGGGAGCACAGATACGCAGTATTTT.

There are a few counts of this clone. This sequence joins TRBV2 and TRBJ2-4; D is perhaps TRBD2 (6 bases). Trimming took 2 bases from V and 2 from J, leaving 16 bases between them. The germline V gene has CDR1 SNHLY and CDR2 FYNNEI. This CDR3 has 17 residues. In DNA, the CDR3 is TGTGCCAGCAGTGAAAGGGTCGGCGGGATGACCAAAAACATTCAGTACTTC. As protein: CASSERVGGMTKNIQYF.

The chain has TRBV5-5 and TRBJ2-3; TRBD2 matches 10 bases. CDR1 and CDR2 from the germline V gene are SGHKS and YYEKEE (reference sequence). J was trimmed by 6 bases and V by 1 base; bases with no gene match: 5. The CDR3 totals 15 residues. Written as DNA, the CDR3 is TGTGCCAGCAGCTTGTCTAGCGGGGGTTTCGATACGCAGTATTTT. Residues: CASSLSSGGFDTQYF. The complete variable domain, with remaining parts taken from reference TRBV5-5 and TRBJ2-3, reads DAGVTQSPTHLIKTRGQQVTLRCSPISGHKSVSWYQQVLGQGPQFIFQYYEKEERGRGNFPDRFSARQFPNYSSELNVNALLLGDSALYLCASSLSSGGFDTQYFGPGTRLTVL.

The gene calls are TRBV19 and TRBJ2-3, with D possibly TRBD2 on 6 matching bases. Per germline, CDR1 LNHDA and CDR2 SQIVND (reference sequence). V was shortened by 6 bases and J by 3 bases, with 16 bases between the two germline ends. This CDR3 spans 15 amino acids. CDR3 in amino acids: CASSDQLARTDTQYF. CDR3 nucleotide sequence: TGTGCCAGTAGCGACCAACTAGCCAGGACAGATACGCAGTATTTT.

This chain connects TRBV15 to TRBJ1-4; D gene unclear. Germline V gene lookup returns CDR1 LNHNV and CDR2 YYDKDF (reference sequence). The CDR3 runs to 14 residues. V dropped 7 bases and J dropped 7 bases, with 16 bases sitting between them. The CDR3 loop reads CATISEGGSEKLFF. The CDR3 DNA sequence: TGTGCCACCATAAGCGAGGGAGGTAGTGAAAAACTGTTTTTT. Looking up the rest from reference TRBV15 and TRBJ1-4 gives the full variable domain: DAMVIQNPRYQVTQFGKPVTLSCSQTLNHNVMYWYQQKSSQAPKLLFHYYDKDFNNEADTPDNFQSRRPNTSFCFLDIRSPGLGDTAMYLCATISEGGSEKLFFGSGTQLSVL.

The CDR3 is CATSSGNTIYF. CDR3 in DNA: TGTGCCACCTCCTCTGGAAACACCATATATTTT. This chain uses TRBV12-3 or TRBV12-4 with TRBJ1-3; no clear D. This CDR3 is built from 11 residues. V lost 10 bases, J lost 0 bases, and 4 bases lay in between.

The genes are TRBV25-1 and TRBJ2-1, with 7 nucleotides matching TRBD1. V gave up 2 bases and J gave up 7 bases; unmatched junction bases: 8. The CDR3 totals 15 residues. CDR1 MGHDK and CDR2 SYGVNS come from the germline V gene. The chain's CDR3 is CASSEPSLTGNEQFF. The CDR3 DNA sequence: TGTGCCAGCAGTGAACCCTCGTTGACAGGGAATGAGCAGTTCTTC.

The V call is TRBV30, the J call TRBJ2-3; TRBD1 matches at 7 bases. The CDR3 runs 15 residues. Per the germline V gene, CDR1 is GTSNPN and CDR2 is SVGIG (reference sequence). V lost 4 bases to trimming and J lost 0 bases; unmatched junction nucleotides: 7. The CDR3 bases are TGTGCCTGGATTACCGACAGGGCGAGCACAGATACGCAGTATTTT. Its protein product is CAWITDRASTDTQYF.

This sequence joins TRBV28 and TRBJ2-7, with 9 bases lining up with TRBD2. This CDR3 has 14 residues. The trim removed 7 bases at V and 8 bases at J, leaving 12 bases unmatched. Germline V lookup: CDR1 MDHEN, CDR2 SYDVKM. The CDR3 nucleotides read TGTGCCAGCACCTCAACTAGCGGGTATCGGAAGCAGTACTTC. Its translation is CASTSTSGYRKQYF.